These 5 T cell receptor beta chains originate from one sample sequenced in a study of cytomegalovirus exposure and HLA in healthy donors. 13 Jbeta primers and 60 Vbeta primers were used for the PCR. Sequencing used immunoSEQ multiplex PCR; TCRdb keeps in-frame clones, though not all of them. Of roughly 130,000 clones in the sample, more than 60% were seen once. The specimen sequenced was PBMCs. The source is a male donor in good health and CMV-seronegative.

The table lists this clone with a few counts. The chain couples TRBV6-5 to TRBJ2-6, with D possibly matching TRBD2 (5 bases). The V and J ends lost 3 bases and 1 base respectively, with 10 bases between them. The CDR3 sequence is 16 residues long. Germline CDR1 and CDR2: MNHEY and SVGAGI. DNA of the CDR3: TGTGCCAGCAGTTATTACGGGGAGTCTGGGGCCAACGTCCTGACTTTC. This codes for CASSYYGESGANVLTF.

This clone has more than one count but fewer than ten. The CDR3 here is CASSFRVNGYTF. The CDR3 DNA reads as TGTGCCAGTAGTTTCCGTGTTAATGGCTACACCTTC. V usage is TRBV19 and J usage is TRBJ1-2; D gene ambiguous. With 5 bases removed from V and 6 bases from J, the gap between germline ends came to 10 bases. Germline loops: CDR1 LNHDA, CDR2 SQIVND (reference sequence). The CDR3 runs 12 residues.

This clone showed up just a few times. The V and J genes are TRBV4-3 and TRBJ1-1, with D maybe TRBD1 (5 bases). Per germline, CDR1 LGHNA and CDR2 YSLEER. V was trimmed by 4 bases and J by 5 bases, leaving 14 bases between them. The CDR3 runs to 14 residues. CDR3 sequence (DNA): TGCGCCAGCAGCCGCACCAGGGCAGGGACTGAAGCTTTCTTT. Its protein is CASSRTRAGTEAFF.

The chain carries TRBV4-1 and TRBJ1-2; D gene ambiguous. In germline, CDR1 is MGHRA, CDR2 YSYEKL. The V and J ends lost 0 bases and 5 bases respectively, with 7 bases between them. The CDR3 spans 13 residues. CDR3: CASSQDTQYGYTF. CDR3 nucleotide sequence: TGCGCCAGCAGCCAAGATACCCAGTATGGCTACACCTTC.

This sequence joins TRBV28 and TRBJ1-1, with D tentatively TRBD1 (5 bases). The CDR3 is 16 amino acids. Looked up from germline, CDR1 is MDHEN and CDR2 is SYDVKM. V was shortened by 5 bases and J by 5 bases, with 21 bases between the two germline ends. This CDR3 reads CASSPRGSRFSTEAFF. The DNA for the CDR3 is TGTGCCAGCAGTCCCCGGGGGTCGAGATTCAGTACTGAAGCTTTCTTT.